Below are 9 T cell receptor beta chains sequenced from a single sample in a study of blood T cell repertoires in COVID-19. Sequenced by immunoSEQ multiplex PCR; TCRdb stores in-frame clones only, minus some. In the table there are approximately 84,000 clones, about 80% of which are singletons. The sample comprised peripheral blood. These receptors came from a human donor in a cohort sampled during active COVID-19.

This clone showed up many times. V and J are TRBV19 and TRBJ2-5; 8 positions agree with TRBD2. CDR3 length equals 16 residues. The junction had 8 bases not matched to a gene; V was cut back by 3 bases and J by 2 bases. The V gene's germline CDR1 is LNHDA and CDR2 SQIVND (reference sequence). CDR3 protein: CASSMLAGMGQETQYF. The DNA of the CDR3 is TGTGCCAGTAGTATGCTAGCGGGTATGGGGCAAGAGACCCAGTACTTC.

The chain recombines TRBV5-6 with TRBJ2-7; 7 bases fit TRBD2. The CDR3 spans 15 residues. The V gene's germline CDR1 is SGHDT and CDR2 YYEEEE. V was clipped by 0 bases and J by 2 bases; unmatched bases: 5. The chain's CDR3 is CASSLVRGEPYEQYF. In DNA form, the CDR3 reads TGTGCCAGCAGCTTGGTACGGGGGGAACCCTACGAGCAGTACTTC. Complete variable domain (other parts from reference TRBV5-6 and TRBJ2-7): DAGVTQSPTHLIKTRGQQVTLRCSPKSGHDTVSWYQQALGQGPQFIFQYYEEEERQRGNFPDRFSGHQFPNYSSELNVNALLLGDSALYLCASSLVRGEPYEQYFGPGTRLTVT.

V and J are TRBV27 and TRBJ1-6; 8 nucleotides agree with TRBD1. The V gene's germline CDR1 is MNHEY and CDR2 SMNVEV (reference sequence). CDR3 size: 14 residues. V was pared by 5 bases and J by 10 bases, with 7 bases of the junction left unmatched. DNA of the CDR3: TGTGCCAGCAGTACCCGGACAGGGTCATCACCCCTCCACTTT. Encoded protein: CASSTRTGSSPLHF.

The V call is TRBV2, the J call TRBJ2-2; D is unclear. CDR1 is SNHLY, CDR2 FYNNEI, per germline. With 0 bases removed from V and 8 bases from J, the gap between germline ends came to 10 bases. This CDR3 has 14 amino acids. The CDR3 spells CASSEAHARGELFF. CDR3 DNA sequence: TGTGCCAGCAGTGAAGCCCACGCTCGGGGGGAGCTGTTTTTT.

The rearrangement joins TRBV18 to TRBJ2-5; TRBD2 aligns across 10 bases. CDR1 and CDR2 from the germline V gene are KGHSH and LQKENI. The CDR3 loop spans 15 amino acids. Germline trimming cut 1 base from V and 2 bases from J; bases unmatched to any gene: 1. CDR3 in DNA: TGTGCCAGCTCACCACTGACTAGCGGGCAAGAGACCCAGTACTTC. This sequence encodes CASSPLTSGQETQYF.

The V gene is TRBV5-1, the J gene TRBJ1-6, with D tentatively TRBD1 (6 bases). The CDR3 runs to 15 residues. The V end lost 0 bases, the J end lost 9 bases, and 13 bases lay between the germline ends. The germline V gene encodes CDR1 SGHRS and CDR2 YFSETQ. The CDR3, as DNA: TGCGCCAGCAGCTTGGAGGTGCGGGGGGCTTCACCCCTCCACTTT. Amino acids: CASSLEVRGASPLHF.

The count of this clone is one. The V call is TRBV5-1, the J call TRBJ2-4, with 15 bases that match TRBD2. V shed 3 bases and J 7 bases; nucleotides not matched to a gene: 11. This CDR3 has 18 residues. Germline V gene lookup returns CDR1 SGHRS and CDR2 YFSETQ. The CDR3 sequence is CASSSDLGLAGGSNIQYF. CDR3 bases: TGCGCCAGCAGCTCCGACCTCGGACTAGCGGGAGGGAGTAACATTCAGTACTTC.

This clone turned up a few times. The chain is built from TRBV14 and TRBJ1-6, with D hard to call. Germline CDR1 SGHDN, CDR2 FVKESK. The CDR3 runs to 14 residues. Trimming took off 2 bases at V and 5 bases at J, with 7 bases between the two ends. CDR3 sequence reads: CASSQYTDNSPLHF. The CDR3 DNA reads as TGTGCCAGCAGCCAATATACTGATAATTCACCCCTCCACTTT.

The J gene is TRBJ2-6, the V gene TRBV19; 12 positions match TRBD2. Per germline, CDR1 LNHDA and CDR2 SQIVND (reference sequence). With 4 bases clipped from V and 0 bases from J, the junction kept 4 bases outside the gene matches. This CDR3 has 18 residues. In DNA, the CDR3 is TGTGCCAGTAGTACTCTAGCGGGAGGGGGCTCTGGGGCCAACGTCCTGACTTTC. Protein sequence: CASSTLAGGGSGANVLTF. Complete variable domain (other parts from reference TRBV19 and TRBJ2-6): DGGITQSPKYLFRKEGQNVTLSCEQNLNHDAMYWYRQDPGQGLRLIYYSQIVNDFQKGDIAEGYSVSREKKESFPLTVTSAQKNPTAFYLCASSTLAGGGSGANVLTFGAGSRLTVL.